The 32 T cell receptor beta chains below come from one sample, sequenced in a study of blood T cell repertoires in COVID-19. Clones were sequenced by immunoSEQ multiplex PCR, and TCRdb holds only the in-frame ones, with some missing. In the table there are roughly 230,000 clones, around 82% of which are singletons. Sequencing was carried out using peripheral blood. All receptors come from a man in his forties or fifties with active or convalescent COVID-19.

This chain uses TRBV7-2 with TRBJ1-1, with D possibly matching TRBD1 (5 bases). The CDR3 length is 14 residues. The germline V and J ends were trimmed by 5 bases and 1 base, with 11 bases remaining between them. Germline V gene data show CDR1 as SGHTA and CDR2 as FQGNSA. The CDR3 is CASSPQGPNTEAFF. The CDR3 DNA sequence: TGTGCCAGCAGCCCTCAGGGCCCGAACACTGAAGCTTTCTTT.

V usage is TRBV27 and J usage is TRBJ1-5, with 7 bases that match TRBD1. The ends lost 2 bases at V and 0 bases at J; junction bases unmatched: 10. CDR3 length: 18 amino acids. Germline lookup yields CDR1 MNHEY and CDR2 SMNVEV (reference sequence). The chain's CDR3 is CASSLKPTGVNSNQPQHF. For the CDR3, the DNA is TGTGCCAGCAGTTTAAAACCCACAGGGGTGAATAGCAATCAGCCCCAGCATTTT.

V and J are TRBV6-5 and TRBJ1-5; no reliable D call. This CDR3 contains 14 residues. Trimming removed 2 bases from V and 2 bases from J, with 7 bases in between. CDR1 is MNHEY, CDR2 SVGAGI, per germline. This chain's CDR3 is CASSYRERNQPQHF. CDR3 nucleotide sequence: TGTGCCAGCAGTTACCGGGAACGCAATCAGCCCCAGCATTTT.

The chain uses TRBV6-5 and TRBJ1-3; unclear D gene. Trimming took 4 bases from V and 2 from J, leaving 12 bases between them. Per the germline V gene, CDR1 is MNHEY and CDR2 is SVGAGI. CDR3 size: 15 residues. CDR3 sequence (DNA): TGTGCCAGCAGTTCCCCCCCAGGTCCTGGAAACACCATATATTTT. Protein product: CASSSPPGPGNTIYF.

This chain joins TRBV7-8 and TRBJ2-2, with a weak D call TRBD1 (6 bases). Germline V gene sequence: CDR1 SGHVS, CDR2 FQNEAQ. Trimming pared 8 bases from V and 5 bases from J, leaving 18 bases between. This CDR3 contains 15 residues. In DNA form, the CDR3 reads TGTGCCAGCCAGGGCCGGGCAGGGGATACCGGGGAGCTGTTTTTT. It is translated as CASQGRAGDTGELFF.

This chain uses TRBV7-3 with TRBJ2-2; TRBD2 matches 8 bases. Germline V gene sequence: CDR1 SGHTA, CDR2 FQGTGA. The CDR3 loop spans 20 amino acids. With V trimmed by 5 bases and J by 1 base, 18 bases remained unmatched. The CDR3 region has the DNA TGTGCCAGCAGCCAGCGTTTGGGCTGGCGGGGGGCCCTGAACACCGGGGAGCTGTTTTTT. Translation gives CASSQRLGWRGALNTGELFF.

This clone was counted ten times or more. Other DNA sequences in the sample encode the same CDR3. This chain joins TRBV12-3 or TRBV12-4 and TRBJ2-1; TRBD2 might be the D (6 bases). The V and J ends lost 5 bases and 4 bases respectively, with 9 bases between them. CDR3 length: 13 residues. CDR3 sequence (DNA): TGTGCCAGCAGTCGGGACTCGTACAATGAGCAGTTCTTC. It codes for CASSRDSYNEQFF.

The genes are TRBV12-3 or TRBV12-4 and TRBJ1-5; D is unresolved. The CDR3 runs to 13 residues. V shed 6 bases and J shed 6 bases, with 12 bases lying between them. For the CDR3, the DNA is TGTGCCAGCAGCCCCTTTGAGCTTCAGCCCCAGCATTTT. Amino acid sequence: CASSPFELQPQHF.

The gene calls are TRBV7-9 and TRBJ1-3; possible D gene TRBD1, 6 bases. The CDR3 has 17 residues. V was shortened by 3 bases and J by 0 bases, with 15 bases between the two germline ends. Germline V CDR1 and CDR2: SEHNR, FQNEAQ (reference sequence). The CDR3, as DNA: TGTGCCAGCAGCTTGCCCCGGGACACCCGCTCTGGAAACACCATATATTTT. Translated, it gives CASSLPRDTRSGNTIYF.

This sequence joins TRBV11-2 and TRBJ1-1, with a weak D call TRBD1 (6 bases). Trimming cost V 5 bases and J 0 bases, with 7 bases left between them. The V gene's germline CDR1 is SGHAT and CDR2 FQNNGV. CDR3 length: 13 residues. In nucleotides, the CDR3 is TGTGCCAGCAGCGGGACACTGAACACTGAAGCTTTCTTT. This sequence encodes CASSGTLNTEAFF.

This clone has only a few counts. This chain joins TRBV6-2 or TRBV6-3 and TRBJ2-1; D perhaps matches TRBD2 (6 bases). Germline V CDR1 and CDR2: MNHEY, SVGEGT. Between the trimmed V and J ends, which lost 2 bases and 0 bases, there was a span of 14 bases. CDR3 length: 17 residues. CDR3 sequence reads: CASSYLTSPVSYNEQFF. DNA of the CDR3: TGTGCCAGCAGTTACCTTACTAGCCCCGTCTCCTACAATGAGCAGTTCTTC.

The rearrangement links TRBV10-3 to TRBJ1-1, with 8 bases lining up with TRBD1. The CDR3 spans 13 residues. Germline loops: CDR1 ENHRY, CDR2 SYGVKD. Losses at the gene ends were 11 bases for V and 5 bases for J; bases not matched to a gene: 10. The CDR3 loop reads CASEQGVGTEAFF. In DNA, the CDR3 is TGTGCCTCAGAACAGGGGGTAGGAACTGAAGCTTTCTTT.

A few counts support this clone. The chain has TRBV5-1 and TRBJ2-5, with 9 bases matching TRBD2. The CDR3 totals 16 residues. V trimming: 0 bases; J trimming: 5 bases; junction bases outside the gene matches: 8. Germline CDR1 is SGHRS and CDR2 is YFSETQ. The CDR3 DNA follows: TGCGCCAGCAGCTTGGGCTCTAGCGGGGAGAGCGAGACCCAGTACTTC. Protein: CASSLGSSGESETQYF. Using reference TRBV5-1 and TRBJ2-5 for the parts outside the CDR3, the full variable domain is KAGVTQTPRYLIKTRGQQVTLSCSPISGHRSVSWYQQTPGQGLQFLFEYFSETQRNKGNFPGRFSGRQFSNSRSEMNVSTLELGDSALYLCASSLGSSGESETQYFGPGTRLLVL.

The V gene is TRBV18, the J gene TRBJ1-3; perhaps TRBD1 as D (5 bases). CDR1 KGHSH and CDR2 LQKENI come from the germline V gene. Trimming left V 6 bases short and J 5 bases short, with 8 bases between. CDR3 size: 12 residues. CDR3 nucleotide sequence: TGTGCCAGCTCGCCGGACAGAAACACCATATATTTT. Protein product: CASSPDRNTIYF. The variable domain in full, with the rest retrieved from reference TRBV18 and TRBJ1-3, is NAGVMQNPRHLVRRRGQEARLRCSPMKGHSHVYWYRQLPEEGLKFMVYLQKENIIDESGMPKERFSAEFPKEGPSILRIQQVVRGDSAAYFCASSPDRNTIYFGEGSWLTVV.

CDR3 protein: CATSDARGTANYGYTF. The CDR3 DNA follows: TGTGCCACCAGTGACGCAAGGGGAACAGCCAACTATGGCTACACCTTC. This sequence joins TRBV24-1 and TRBJ1-2; tentatively, D is TRBD1 (5 bases). Germline V lookup: CDR1 KGHDR, CDR2 SFDVKD. The CDR3 spans 16 residues. V was cut by 4 bases and J by 2 bases, with 16 bases left in between.

This chain joins TRBV28 and TRBJ2-7; 8 bases are a match to TRBD2. V trimming: 3 bases; J trimming: 4 bases; junction bases outside the gene matches: 5. Germline V gene lookup returns CDR1 MDHEN and CDR2 SYDVKM. The CDR3 extends over 14 amino acids. CDR3 in amino acids: CASSFGGAFYEQYF. The CDR3, as DNA: TGTGCCAGCAGTTTCGGGGGGGCATTTTACGAGCAGTACTTC.

The genes are TRBV5-1 and TRBJ2-5; TRBD1 matches at 10 bases. After removal of 0 bases from V and 5 bases from J, the junction contained 4 bases not matched to a gene. Germline V lookup: CDR1 SGHRS, CDR2 YFSETQ. The CDR3 consists of 15 residues. Written as DNA, the CDR3 is TGCGCCAGCAGCTTGGGACAGGGGGCTTGGGAGACCCAGTACTTC. It specifies CASSLGQGAWETQYF.

This chain links TRBV30 with TRBJ1-5; D is unclear. This CDR3 spans 13 amino acids. The germline V and J ends were trimmed by 7 bases and 0 bases, with 10 bases remaining between them. Germline assignment: CDR1 GTSNPN and CDR2 SVGIG (reference sequence). CDR3: CAYETHSNQPQHF. For the CDR3, the DNA is TGTGCCTACGAAACACATAGCAATCAGCCCCAGCATTTT.

The J gene is TRBJ1-4, the V gene TRBV10-3; TRBD1 aligns across 12 bases. With V trimmed by 4 bases and J by 4 bases, 7 bases remained unmatched. Germline CDR1 ENHRY, CDR2 SYGVKD. CDR3 length: 17 residues. The CDR3 nucleotides are TGTGCCATCAGTGCCGGGACAGGGGGCTCTAATAATGAAAAACTGTTTTTT. Translated: CAISAGTGGSNNEKLFF.

The V and J genes are TRBV6-5 and TRBJ2-3; TRBD2 matches at 11 bases. CDR1 MNHEY and CDR2 SVGAGI come from the germline V gene. The CDR3 sequence is 14 residues long. V was clipped by 6 bases and J by 7 bases; unmatched bases: 6. The CDR3 protein is CASRLAGGLNTQYF. The CDR3 DNA follows: TGTGCCAGCAGATTAGCGGGGGGGCTAAATACGCAGTATTTT.

V usage is TRBV6-5 and J usage is TRBJ1-1; maybe TRBD1 (6 bases). This CDR3 has 13 residues. Trimming took off 7 bases at V and 0 bases at J, with 9 bases between the two ends. Germline loops: CDR1 MNHEY, CDR2 SVGAGI. The CDR3 sequence: CASNYRVNTEAFF. In DNA, the CDR3 is TGTGCCAGCAACTACAGGGTGAACACTGAAGCTTTCTTT.

CDR3 loop: CASSVASNYGYTF. The CDR3 DNA reads TGTGCCAGCAGCGTAGCCTCTAACTATGGCTACACCTTC. This chain connects TRBV11-3 to TRBJ1-2, with D uncertain. Trimming removed 5 bases at V and 0 bases at J, with 7 bases between. This CDR3 has 13 residues. The germline V gene has CDR1 SGHNT and CDR2 YENEEA.

The rearrangement links TRBV9 to TRBJ2-3; TRBD2 is a possible D gene (6 bases). V was shortened by 0 bases and J by 4 bases, with 9 bases between the two germline ends. Germline V gives CDR1 SGDLS, CDR2 YYNGEE. This CDR3 region has 14 residues. CDR3 nucleotide sequence: TGTGCCAGCAGCGTAGCGGGGGTCGCAGATACGCAGTATTTT. Residues: CASSVAGVADTQYF. The entire variable domain, with the rest obtained from reference TRBV9 and TRBJ2-3, is as follows: DSGVTQTPKHLITATGQRVTLRCSPRSGDLSVYWYQQSLDQGLQFLIQYYNGEERAKGNILERFSAQQFPDLHSELNLSSLELGDSALYFCASSVAGVADTQYFGPGTRLTVL.

The rearrangement uses TRBV6-5 and TRBJ1-1, with a possible D match to TRBD1 (5 bases). CDR1 and CDR2 from the germline V gene are MNHEY and SVGAGI. The CDR3 is made up of 11 amino acids. V was trimmed by 7 bases and J by 7 bases, leaving 10 bases between them. CDR3 in amino acids: CASTGGFEAFF. For the CDR3, the DNA is TGTGCCAGCACCGGGGGGTTTGAAGCTTTCTTT.

In the case of this clone: A junction boundary mismatches the germline segment, possibly from a read error. The genes are TRBV24-1 and TRBJ2-1, with 8 bases lining up with TRBD2. Germline V lookup: CDR1 KGHDR, CDR2 SFDVKD. The length of the CDR3 is 16 residues. The CDR3 protein is CATSDLDGGDYTEQFF. CDR3 nucleotide sequence: TGTGCCACCAGTGATTTGGACGGGGGGGATTACACTGAGCAGTTCTTC.

V and J are TRBV27 and TRBJ2-6; D gene unclear. This CDR3 is 15 amino acids long. The V end was cut by 7 bases, the J end by 5 bases, with 15 bases between. Germline V gene data show CDR1 as MNHEY and CDR2 as SMNVEV (reference sequence). This CDR3 reads CASTASEARANVLTF. Written as DNA, the CDR3 is TGTGCCAGCACCGCCTCAGAGGCACGGGCCAACGTCCTGACTTTC. The full variable domain, completed using reference TRBV27 and TRBJ2-6, is EAQVTQNPRYLITVTGKKLTVTCSQNMNHEYMSWYRQDPGLGLRQIYYSMNVEVTDKGDVPEGYKVSRKEKRNFPLILESPSPNQTSLYFCASTASEARANVLTFGAGSRLTVL.

This clone was counted a few times. The J gene is TRBJ1-1, the V gene TRBV21-1. TRBV21-1 corresponds to a pseudogene. This CDR3 is 14 amino acids long. The CDR3 loop is CASSMEGGWTEAFF. The CDR3 coding sequence is TGTGCCAGCAGCATGGAGGGCGGATGGACTGAAGCTTTCTTT.

This CDR3 reads CASSIGASYGYTF. The DNA of the CDR3 is TGTGCCAGTAGTATAGGGGCGTCCTATGGCTACACCTTC. This sequence joins TRBV19 and TRBJ1-2; unclear D gene. This CDR3 has 13 residues. Germline loops: CDR1 LNHDA, CDR2 SQIVND (reference sequence). The V end was cut by 1 base, the J end by 4 bases, with 7 bases between.

CDR3 sequence reads: CASSLSIGTGVHGYTF. DNA for the CDR3: TGTGCCAGCAGTTTATCGATCGGGACAGGGGTCCATGGCTACACCTTC. This chain uses TRBV27 with TRBJ1-2, with 10 bases identical to TRBD1. V lost 0 bases to trimming and J lost 6 bases; unmatched junction nucleotides: 7. The CDR3 length is 16 residues. Per germline, CDR1 MNHEY and CDR2 SMNVEV (reference sequence).

This clone showed up just a few times. V gene TRBV5-6 combines with J gene TRBJ2-5, with a weak D call TRBD2 (6 bases). In germline, CDR1 is SGHDT, CDR2 YYEEEE. CDR3 length equals 15 residues. V lost 1 base, J lost 2 bases, and 12 bases lay in between. CDR3: CASSLFSGGQETQYF. DNA for the CDR3: TGTGCCAGCAGCTTGTTTAGCGGAGGGCAAGAGACCCAGTACTTC. Full variable domain (remainder filled in from reference TRBV5-6 and TRBJ2-5): DAGVTQSPTHLIKTRGQQVTLRCSPKSGHDTVSWYQQALGQGPQFIFQYYEEEERQRGNFPDRFSGHQFPNYSSELNVNALLLGDSALYLCASSLFSGGQETQYFGPGTRLLVL.

This clone has only one observation. The rearrangement uses TRBV6-2 or TRBV6-3 and TRBJ1-3; possible D gene TRBD1, 6 bases. Germline CDR1 reads MNHEY; CDR2 reads SVGEGT. The V end lost 6 bases, the J end lost 0 bases, and 27 bases lay between the germline ends. The CDR3 runs to 20 residues. The CDR3 protein is CASSRYDRRIWDPSGNTIYF. The CDR3 DNA follows: TGTGCCAGCAGCCGATATGACAGGCGAATATGGGATCCCTCTGGAAACACCATATATTTT.

This clone was observed a single time. The V call is TRBV6-2 or TRBV6-3, the J call TRBJ1-1, with unresolved D. CDR1 MNHEY and CDR2 SVGEGT come from the germline V gene. The CDR3 is 12 residues long. The ends were cut back, 6 bases at V and 5 bases at J, with 10 bases in the middle. The CDR3 nucleotides read TGTGCCAGCAGCTCCCTTGTGACTGAAGCTTTCTTT. Amino acid sequence: CASSSLVTEAFF.